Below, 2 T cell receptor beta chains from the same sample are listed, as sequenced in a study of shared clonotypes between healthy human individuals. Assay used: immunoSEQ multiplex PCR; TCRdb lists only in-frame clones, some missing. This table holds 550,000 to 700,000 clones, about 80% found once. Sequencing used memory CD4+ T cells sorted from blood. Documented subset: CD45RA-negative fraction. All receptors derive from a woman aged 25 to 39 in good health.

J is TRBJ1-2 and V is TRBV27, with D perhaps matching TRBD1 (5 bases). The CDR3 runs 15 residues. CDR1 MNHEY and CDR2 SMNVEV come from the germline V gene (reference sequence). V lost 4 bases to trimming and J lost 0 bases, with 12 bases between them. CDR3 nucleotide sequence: TGTGCCAGCAGTTCAACGAAGACAGCTAACTATGGCTACACCTTC. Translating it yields CASSSTKTANYGYTF.

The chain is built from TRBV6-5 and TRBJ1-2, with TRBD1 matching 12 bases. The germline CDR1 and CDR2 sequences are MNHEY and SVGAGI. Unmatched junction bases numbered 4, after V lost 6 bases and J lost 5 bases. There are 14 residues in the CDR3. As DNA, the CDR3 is TGTGCCAGCAGGGGACAGGGGGCGCGTTATGGCTACACCTTC. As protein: CASRGQGARYGYTF.